This TCR beta chain came from a study of OX40 agonist ivuxolimab in advanced cancers. For the wider study: Ivuxolimab was a fully human IgG2 agonistic monoclonal antibody targeting the costimulatory receptor OX40 (CD134). Intravenous ivuxolimab was administered to patients every 2 weeks at six dose levels: 0.01, 0.1, 0.3, 1.5, 3 and 10 mg/kg. Among the 50 to 55 dose-escalation patients, 19 had hepatocellular carcinoma, about 15 melanoma, 9 renal cell carcinoma and 9 head and neck cancer. The paper covers the monotherapy dose-escalation part of the phase I ivuxolimab trial, which included N ≈ 57 patients. Prior anti-PD-1, anti-PD-L1 or anti-CTLA-4 therapy was permitted, and checkpoint inhibitors had been received by roughly 40% of dose-escalation patients. Partial responses occurred in three dose-escalation patients, of whom one had hepatocellular carcinoma and two had cutaneous melanoma. Peripheral TCRbeta sequencing was intended to test whether TCR sequence diversity was altered and clonal T-cell expansion was caused by ivuxolimab. The dose-escalation cohort was around 83% male with a mean age of roughly 62 years, ranging from roughly 23 to 90. The study at large found these results: At doses from 0.1 to 3.0 mg/kg, clonal expansion was seen in both CD4+ and CD8+ blood T cells between baseline and week 6. After ivuxolimab, CD8+ T cells had more expanded clones than CD4+ T cells on average. Low levels of normalized T-cell clonal expansion were also seen in some patients who did not respond. The antigen specificity of the clonally expanded peripheral T cells was not determined. Partial responders in the 0.1-3.0 mg/kg groups had among the lowest normalized peripheral clonal expansion, especially among CD8+ T cells.

Concerning this clone: This receptor's antigen is unknown. Per-base quality was not reported, and no clone a single base away is much larger than it.

To sequence the TCRbeta CDR3 region, genomic DNA was isolated from the sorted cells. The immunoSEQ Assay was used to sequence the TCRbeta CDR3 regions. This is the immuneACCESS table as TCRdb keeps it, with only in-frame sequences that have V and J called. A part of the clones is gone; compared with another copy, unresolved V genes explain less than half, and the rest is unexplained. Within this sample are roughly 61,000 clones, with roughly 90% of them counted one time only. The top ten hold approximately 23% of the sample. Patients with a history of autoimmune disease or receiving systemic immunosuppression were excluded from the trial. In every dose cohort, peripheral blood was drawn for TCR sequencing at baseline, cycle 4 day 1, and cycle 7 day 1. The samples were taken from a phase I, first-in-human, multicenter, open-label dose-escalation trial of ivuxolimab. Adults with locally advanced or metastatic melanoma, renal cell carcinoma, hepatocellular carcinoma or head and neck squamous cell carcinoma were enrolled in the trial. Before TCR sequencing, CD4+ and CD8+ T cells were separately sorted from peripheral blood.

CDR1 MGHRA and CDR2 YSYEKL are derived from the germline V gene. V ends up 0 bases short and J 2 bases short, with an unmatched junction base count of 5. Counted from cysteine to phenylalanine, this CDR3 has 16 amino acids. Only the CDR3 DNA stays, 48 bases, in frame from base 1. The chain was built from TRBV4-1 and TRBJ1-2; 8 central bases correspond to TRBD1. The sample consisted of CD4+ or CD8+ T cells sorted from blood, taken in a trial of the OX40 agonist ivuxolimab. This receptor was taken from an adult with an advanced solid tumor such as melanoma, head and neck, liver or kidney cancer. The CDR3 in this case is CASSQDPGQGNYGYTF. The DNA is TGCGCCAGCAGCCAAGATCCTGGACAGGGAAACTATGGCTACACCTTC.